This T cell receptor (beta chain) originates from a study of regulatory T cells in long-lasting Graves disease. Building the TCR beta libraries relied on iRepertoire HTBI primers, and CDR3 regions underwent Arm-PCR. TCRdb analysed the multiplex PCR reads with MiXCR anew, one entry per CDR3 protein. Of some 220,000 distinct CDR3 sequences listed, roughly a fifth are singletons. The CDR3 is 15 amino acids. The germline V gene encodes CDR1 SGHTS and CDR2 YDEGEE. Trimming shortened V by 4 bases and J by 4 bases, and 16 bases separated the two germline ends. A note on this clonotype: Just one base apart from a much larger clone, this may be a read error.

Time point denoted: newly diagnosed GD, antithyroid drugs for less than 3 months. RNA isolated from PBMCs was used to make the TCR library. The same data also went into a second study, on T cells in Graves' hyperthyroidism and ophthalmopathy.

The V gene is TRBV5-8, the J gene TRBJ2-3, with D perhaps TRBD2 (5 bases). The material sequenced was peripheral blood mononuclear cells (PBMCs), taken at new diagnosis, from a patient treated with antithyroid drugs. This clonotype was obtained from a woman aged 30 to 39 with Graves disease. The CDR3 DNA follows: TGTGCCAGCAGCGCCCCGATGAGGGCGTCAGATACGCAGTATTTT. It yields the protein CASSAPMRASDTQYF.